The 27 T cell receptor beta chains presented below share a single source sample, sequenced in a study of TIL therapy for anti-PD-1-resistant metastatic lung cancer. Sequencing used immunoSEQ v3. Profiled with immunoSEQ multiplex PCR; TCRdb holds only in-frame clones, not every one. The sample lists 20,000 to 25,000 clones, 70% to 85% occurring once. Time point specified: pre-treatment sample, taken before nivolumab and TIL therapy. The sequenced sample was blood, obtained at baseline. These receptors all come from a person between 25 and 79 years old with non-small cell lung cancer.

CDR3 nucleotides: TGTGCCATCAGCCCCCGGGGAGAGACCCAGTACTTC. It specifies CAISPRGETQYF. This rearrangement joins TRBV10-3 to TRBJ2-5, with D possibly being TRBD2 (5 bases). V lost 6 bases and J 4 bases, leaving 9 bases between the germline ends. The CDR3 is made up of 12 amino acids. Germline V gene sequence: CDR1 ENHRY, CDR2 SYGVKD.

This clone came up a few times. The chain uses TRBV5-1 and TRBJ2-2, with TRBD1 identical over 8 bases. CDR1 SGHRS and CDR2 YFSETQ come from the germline V gene. The CDR3 covers 15 residues. J was trimmed by 4 bases and V by 4 bases; bases with no gene match: 6. The CDR3 DNA is TGCGCCAGCAGCCCGGACAGGGCGGGCACCGGGGAGCTGTTTTTT. Its protein product is CASSPDRAGTGELFF. The variable domain in full, completed from reference TRBV5-1 and TRBJ2-2, reads KAGVTQTPRYLIKTRGQQVTLSCSPISGHRSVSWYQQTPGQGLQFLFEYFSETQRNKGNFPGRFSGRQFSNSRSEMNVSTLELGDSALYLCASSPDRAGTGELFFGEGSRLTVL.

This chain uses TRBV28 with TRBJ1-1, with a possible D match to TRBD1 (6 bases). The CDR3 extends over 15 amino acids. V dropped 1 base and J dropped 4 bases, with 13 bases sitting between them. Germline lookup yields CDR1 MDHEN and CDR2 SYDVKM. The CDR3, as DNA: TGTGCCAGCAGTTTATCTGGGGGCGCTGCCACTGAAGCTTTCTTT. This codes for CASSLSGGAATEAFF.

This clone was detected only a few times. This sequence joins TRBV6-5 and TRBJ1-3; D uncertain. CDR1 is MNHEY and CDR2 is SVGAGI in the germline V gene. V was cut by 5 bases and J by 0 bases, with 11 bases left in between. The CDR3 loop spans 15 amino acids. CDR3: CASSPGRTSGNTIYF. CDR3 sequence (DNA): TGTGCCAGCAGTCCTGGCCGGACCTCTGGAAACACCATATATTTT.

The chain has TRBV25-1 and TRBJ1-1, with 7 bases that match TRBD1. J gave up 1 base and V 7 bases, and 9 bases lay outside the gene matches. The CDR3 contains 15 residues. The V gene's germline CDR1 is MGHDK and CDR2 SYGVNS. CDR3 nucleotides: TGTGCCAGCAAACCCCTCAAGGGGGCGAACACTGAAGCTTTCTTT. It codes for CASKPLKGANTEAFF.

V usage is TRBV7-8 and J usage is TRBJ2-7; 7 nucleotides agree with TRBD2. V lost 1 base and J lost 1; bases outside the gene matches: 10. The CDR3 sequence is 17 residues long. Germline V gene lookup returns CDR1 SGHVS and CDR2 FQNEAQ. As DNA, the CDR3 is TGTGCCAGCAGCTTAGTCGGGGGGTCCCTACAGTCCTACGAGCAGTACTTC. As protein: CASSLVGGSLQSYEQYF. Full variable domain (missing parts from reference TRBV7-8 and TRBJ2-7): GAGVSQSPRYKVAKRGQDVALRCDPISGHVSLFWYQQALGQGPEFLTYFQNEAQLDKSGLPSDRFFAERPEGSVSTLKIQRTQQEDSAVYLCASSLVGGSLQSYEQYFGPGTRLTVT.

The gene calls are TRBV11-2 and TRBJ2-3, with 12 bases identical to TRBD2. The V gene end was trimmed by 1 base and the J gene end by 3 bases; junction bases not matched to a gene: 11. The CDR3 loop spans 19 amino acids. Germline-derived CDR1 and CDR2 are SGHAT and FQNNGV. The CDR3 region is CASSLGAPTTSGGTDTQYF. CDR3 DNA sequence: TGTGCCAGCAGCTTAGGCGCCCCGACTACTAGCGGGGGGACAGATACGCAGTATTTT.

This clone was seen a handful of times. This chain connects TRBV7-2 to TRBJ1-5; D might be TRBD1 (6 bases). From germline, CDR1 is SGHTA and CDR2 FQGNSA. The CDR3 is 14 amino acids. V was cut by 1 base and J by 2 bases, with 6 bases left in between. CDR3 DNA: TGTGCCAGCAGCTTAGACAGGGGCAATCAGCCCCAGCATTTT. This codes for CASSLDRGNQPQHF.

The genes are TRBV7-2 and TRBJ2-3, with D possibly being TRBD2 (6 bases). The V end lost 7 bases, the J end lost 5 bases, and 16 bases lay between the germline ends. This CDR3 has 14 amino acids. Germline CDR1 and CDR2: SGHTA and FQGNSA. The CDR3 coding sequence is TGTGCCAGCAAAAGGGACCGGGGGAAAGATACGCAGTATTTT. Its protein product is CASKRDRGKDTQYF. Looking up the rest from reference TRBV7-2 and TRBJ2-3 gives the full variable domain: GAGVSQSPSNKVTEKGKDVELRCDPISGHTALYWYRQSLGQGLEFLIYFQGNSAPDKSGLPSDRFSAERTGGSVSTLTIQRTQQEDSAVYLCASKRDRGKDTQYFGPGTRLTVL.

The chain has TRBV2 and TRBJ1-2; D remains unclear. This CDR3 contains 13 residues. V was shortened by 1 base and J by 2 bases, with 5 bases between the two germline ends. Germline assignment: CDR1 SNHLY and CDR2 FYNNEI. The CDR3 DNA reads TGTGCCAGCAGTGAAGACGGGAACTATGGCTACACCTTC. Translation gives CASSEDGNYGYTF. The full variable domain, completed using reference TRBV2 and TRBJ1-2, is EPEVTQTPSHQVTQMGQEVILRCVPISNHLYFYWYRQILGQKVEFLVSFYNNEISEKSEIFDDQFSVERPDGSNFTLKIRSTKLEDSAMYFCASSEDGNYGYTFGSGTRLTVV.

The chain uses TRBV6-6 and TRBJ2-1; D may be TRBD1 (6 bases). Trimming removed 5 bases at V and 0 bases at J, with 17 bases between. The CDR3 sequence is 17 residues long. The germline gives CDR1 MNHNY, CDR2 SVGAGI (reference sequence). Here the CDR3 DNA reads TGTGCCAGCAGTCTCCGGGTTGGGGGCAGCTCCTACAATGAGCAGTTCTTC. Its translation: CASSLRVGGSSYNEQFF.

The chain couples TRBV15 to TRBJ2-7; D gene ambiguous. Germline-derived CDR1 and CDR2 are LNHNV and YYDKDF (reference sequence). The CDR3 is 15 amino acids. V was pared by 0 bases and J by 1 base, with 10 bases between. CDR3 sequence: CATSRDRAISYEQYF. The CDR3 DNA is TGTGCCACCAGCAGAGATAGGGCTATATCCTACGAGCAGTACTTC.

This clone was recorded once. The J gene is TRBJ1-2, the V gene TRBV20-1, with D unclear. The ends were cut back, 6 bases at V and 7 bases at J, with 9 bases in the middle. The CDR3 has 10 residues. The V gene's germline CDR1 is DFQATT and CDR2 SNEGSKA (reference sequence). This CDR3 is CSALESGYTF. Written as DNA, the CDR3 is TGCAGTGCCCTCGAATCTGGCTACACCTTC.

This chain connects TRBV30 to TRBJ2-1; D is uncertain. Germline CDR1 GTSNPN, CDR2 SVGIG (reference sequence). Trimming took 4 bases from V and 2 from J, leaving 15 bases between them. This CDR3 spans 15 amino acids. The CDR3 DNA follows: TGTGCCTGGACCATACTAAAGCTCCCCTACAATGAGCAGTTCTTC. Translation gives CAWTILKLPYNEQFF.

The gene calls are TRBV3-1 (or the pseudogene TRBV3-2) and TRBJ2-3; TRBD1 or TRBD2 may be the D gene (6 bases each). Trimming took 3 bases from V and 1 from J, leaving 11 bases between them. The germline CDR1 and CDR2 sequences are LGHDT and YNNKEL (reference sequence). CDR3 length: 15 residues. Here the CDR3 reads CASSQEGEGTDTQYF. DNA for the CDR3: TGTGCCAGCAGCCAGGAGGGGGAGGGCACAGATACGCAGTATTTT.

The chain carries TRBV7-6 and TRBJ2-1, with 7 positions matching TRBD1. With 8 bases clipped from V and 4 bases from J, the junction kept 8 bases outside the gene matches. Germline CDR1 is SGHVS and CDR2 is FNYEAQ. This CDR3 is built from 14 residues. The chain's CDR3 is CASGWDSRYNEQFF. CDR3 sequence (DNA): TGTGCCAGCGGATGGGACAGTAGATACAATGAGCAGTTCTTC. The whole variable domain, remainder taken from reference TRBV7-6 and TRBJ2-1, is GAGVSQSPRYKVTKRGQDVALRCDPISGHVSLYWYRQALGQGPEFLTYFNYEAQQDKSGLPNDRFSAERPEGSISTLTIQRTEQRDSAMYRCASGWDSRYNEQFFGPGTRLTVL.

In this sample, this clone is medium-sized. CDR3 region: CASSPGSTTTEAFF. The CDR3 bases are TGTGCCAGCAGTCCCGGCTCAACGACCACTGAAGCTTTCTTT. The chain carries TRBV7-8 and TRBJ1-1; D gene uncertain. Germline V gene data show CDR1 as SGHVS and CDR2 as FQNEAQ. Trimming shortened V by 6 bases and J by 4 bases, and 15 bases separated the two germline ends. This CDR3 comprises 14 residues.

Within the sample, this clone is medium-sized. CDR3 bases: TGTGCCAGCAGTGGACAGGGGATCCACCAATACTCTGGAAACACCATATATTTT. Translated: CASSGQGIHQYSGNTIYF. The rearrangement joins TRBV2 to TRBJ1-3; 8 bases line up with TRBD1. V trimming: 4 bases; J trimming: 0 bases; junction bases outside the gene matches: 11. The CDR3 sequence is 18 residues long. Germline-derived CDR1 and CDR2 are SNHLY and FYNNEI.

This chain uses TRBV4-3 with TRBJ1-2; 9 bases match TRBD1. The CDR3 runs to 17 residues. CDR1 is LGHNA, CDR2 YSLEER, per germline. The trim removed 5 bases at V and 1 base at J, leaving 11 bases unmatched. This CDR3 is CASSVTGTGNINYGYTF. The DNA of the CDR3 is TGCGCCAGCAGCGTCACCGGGACAGGGAACATTAACTATGGCTACACCTTC.

The sample holds a few counts of this clone. The V call is TRBV3-1 (or the pseudogene TRBV3-2), the J call TRBJ1-6; 9 bases align to TRBD1. There are 14 residues in the CDR3. Unmatched junction bases numbered 4, after V lost 4 bases and J lost 9 bases. Germline V gives CDR1 LGHDT, CDR2 YNNKEL (reference sequence). The CDR3 spells CASSPGTGSSPLHF. DNA of the CDR3: TGTGCCAGCAGCCCCGGGACAGGGAGTTCACCCCTCCACTTT.

The gene calls are TRBV18 and TRBJ1-5; possibly TRBD1 for D (5 bases). The CDR3 is made up of 15 amino acids. Germline V gene sequence: CDR1 KGHSH, CDR2 LQKENI. Trimming left V 6 bases short and J 7 bases short, with 19 bases between. The DNA for the CDR3 is TGTGCCAGCTCCCGATTGGCAGGGAGGAACCAGCCCCAGCATTTT. This gives the protein CASSRLAGRNQPQHF.

V and J are TRBV5-5 and TRBJ1-1; no clear D gene. In germline, CDR1 is SGHKS, CDR2 YYEKEE (reference sequence). This CDR3 region has 16 residues. Trimming removed 3 bases at V and 0 bases at J, with 15 bases between. CDR3 sequence reads: CASSSRPTNLNTEAFF. The CDR3 bases are TGTGCCAGCAGCTCCCGACCGACGAATCTGAACACTGAAGCTTTCTTT.

V and J are TRBV30 and TRBJ1-5; D ambiguous. Germline CDR1 is GTSNPN and CDR2 is SVGIG (reference sequence). The CDR3 runs to 14 residues. V was clipped by 2 bases and J by 3 bases, with 11 bases between them. The CDR3 region is CAWSIGQPNQPQHF. Written as DNA, the CDR3 is TGTGCCTGGAGTATCGGCCAGCCCAATCAGCCCCAGCATTTT.

This clone was recorded only once. V and J are TRBV2 and TRBJ2-3, with D possibly being TRBD2 (6 bases). CDR1 SNHLY and CDR2 FYNNEI come from the germline V gene. This CDR3 has 15 residues. V lost 4 bases and J lost 4, with 15 bases in between. The CDR3 spells CASSGVGGGPDTQYF. In DNA form, the CDR3 reads TGTGCCAGCAGTGGGGTGGGGGGAGGCCCAGATACGCAGTATTTT.

The genes are TRBV4-1 and TRBJ2-5; no clear D gene. V lost 0 bases, J lost 5 bases, and 10 bases lay in between. The CDR3 totals 14 residues. Germline CDR1 reads MGHRA; CDR2 reads YSYEKL. CDR3: CASSQEARRETQYF. In nucleotides, the CDR3 is TGCGCCAGCAGCCAAGAGGCGCGTCGGGAGACCCAGTACTTC.

The gene calls are TRBV10-3 and TRBJ1-5; D is uncertain. CDR1 and CDR2 (germline): ENHRY, SYGVKD. This CDR3 is 15 amino acids long. Trimming stripped 4 bases from V and 0 bases from J, with 10 bases between. CDR3 DNA: TGTGCCATCAGTGGAACAGTGGATAGCAATCAGCCCCAGCATTTT. Translated: CAISGTVDSNQPQHF.

J is TRBJ2-2 and V is TRBV7-2, with D possibly TRBD2 on 5 matching bases. V lost 7 bases, J lost 4 bases, and 22 bases lay in between. This CDR3 comprises 17 residues. Germline V gene data show CDR1 as SGHTA and CDR2 as FQGNSA. DNA of the CDR3: TGTGCCAGCACCCTCCGAGTCTCCGGGGTCCGCACCGGGGAGCTGTTTTTT. Protein: CASTLRVSGVRTGELFF.